This T cell receptor beta chain was found in a study of siplizumab effects on memory and regulatory T cells. Study results and limitations: Most alloreactive clones went unmapped to unstimulated subsets; only a minor fraction mapped. The suppressive capacity of proliferating Tregs from siplizumab cultures remained unconfirmed. Sequences that were alloreactive and traceable to unstimulated CD4+ memory cells were significantly reduced by siplizumab. Siplizumab conditions gave an average of 68.8% Treg-derived mappable alloreactive CD4+ clones, versus about 30% for controls.

The table came from immunoSEQ multiplex PCR; TCRdb's copy has only in-frame clones and leaves some out. The repertoire holds 70,000 to 95,000 clones, with 80% to 95% as singletons. Germline loops: CDR1 MNHEY, CDR2 SVGAGI. CDR3 length: 12 residues. V was shortened by 6 bases and J by 4 bases, with 8 bases between the two germline ends. Regarding this clone: Its target is not known.

The sequence was collected from a human donor in good health. The chain couples TRBV6-5 to TRBJ2-3, with D uncertain. Sample: CD8+ T cells sorted from blood. The CDR3 here is CASSPGPDTQYF. CDR3 nucleotide sequence: TGTGCCAGCAGCCCCGGACCAGATACGCAGTATTTT.